This is a list of T cell receptor beta chains from one sample in a study of CD8 T cells in Susac syndrome. TCRdb itself ran the immunoSEQ multiplex PCR reads through MiXCR, one entry per CDR3 protein. In the table there are a few hundred thousand distinct CDR3 sequences, approximately 95% of which are singletons. Sample: CD4+ T cells from PBMCs. These receptor sequences come from a human donor with multiple sclerosis. Each CDR3 is given with its conserved first and last residue. Fields, in order: CDR3 DNA, CDR3 protein, V gene, J gene, clone size, D gene. D genes are given only for firm matches. The listing skips clone size in some rows; elsewhere it reads once, few, many or a size class.

cdr3_nt: TGTGCCACCAGTGATGCCGGGACAGGGGACGATGAGCAGTTCTTC
cdr3_aa: CATSDAGTGDDEQFF
v_call: TRBV24-1
j_call: TRBJ2-1
clone_size: NA
d_call: TRBD1

cdr3_nt: TGTGCCTGGAAGAGGGGACAGGGGGCGACCGGGGCCAACGTCCTGACTTTC
cdr3_aa: CAWKRGQGATGANVLTF
v_call: TRBV30
j_call: TRBJ2-6
clone_size: NA
d_call: TRBD1

cdr3_nt: TGTGCCAGCTCTACCCCCGCCGGGACAGATGAAGCTTTCTTT
cdr3_aa: CASSTPAGTDEAFF
v_call: TRBV5-4
j_call: TRBJ1-1
clone_size: NA
d_call: TRBD1

cdr3_nt: TGCAGCGTGGGCGTTGCGGGAACCGGAGAGCAGTTCTTC
cdr3_aa: CSVGVAGTGEQFF
v_call: TRBV29-1
j_call: TRBJ2-1
clone_size: NA
d_call: NA

cdr3_nt: TGTGCCAGCAGCTACGGACTAAACATTCAGTACTTC
cdr3_aa: CASSYGLNIQYF
v_call: TRBV5-4
j_call: TRBJ2-4
clone_size: NA
d_call: NA

cdr3_nt: TGTGCCAGCAGCCCACTAGCGGGAGGGGCCGAGCAGTACTTC
cdr3_aa: CASSPLAGGAEQYF
v_call: TRBV12-3/TRBV12-4
j_call: TRBJ2-7
clone_size: NA
d_call: TRBD2

cdr3_nt: TGCGCCAGCAGCTTTGGGGGACAGCCGTCTAACGAGCAGTACTTC
cdr3_aa: CASSFGGQPSNEQYF
v_call: TRBV5-1
j_call: TRBJ2-7
clone_size: NA
d_call: TRBD1

cdr3_nt: TGTGCCAGCAGCGTAGGGGGGTCTAGCGGAGTCCAAGAGACCCAGTACTTC
cdr3_aa: CASSVGGSSGVQETQYF
v_call: TRBV9
j_call: TRBJ2-5
clone_size: NA
d_call: TRBD2

cdr3_nt: TGTGCCAGCGGTATCACTAGGATAGATGATACGCAGTATTTT
cdr3_aa: CASGITRIDDTQYF
v_call: TRBV28
j_call: TRBJ2-3
clone_size: NA
d_call: NA

cdr3_nt: TGCAGTGCTAGAGATGTAGCGGGGGGACAGGAGAATGAGCAGTTCTTC
cdr3_aa: CSARDVAGGQENEQFF
v_call: TRBV20-1
j_call: TRBJ2-1
clone_size: once
d_call: TRBD2

cdr3_nt: TGCGCCAGCAGACTTGGACAGACCCAGTACTTC
cdr3_aa: CASRLGQTQYF
v_call: TRBV23-1
j_call: TRBJ2-5
clone_size: NA
d_call: NA

cdr3_nt: TGTGCCATCAGTGAGGCGAACCTACCAGCCACAGATACGCAGTATTTT
cdr3_aa: CAISEANLPATDTQYF
v_call: TRBV10-3
j_call: TRBJ2-3
clone_size: NA
d_call: NA

cdr3_nt: TGTGCCAGCAGCGGTACAGGGGGGAGGCAGACCCAGTACTTC
cdr3_aa: CASSGTGGRQTQYF
v_call: TRBV9
j_call: TRBJ2-5
clone_size: NA
d_call: TRBD1

cdr3_nt: TGTGCCAGCAGTGAACTGGGCAGAGCCTACGAGCAGTACTTC
cdr3_aa: CASSELGRAYEQYF
v_call: TRBV6-1
j_call: TRBJ2-7
clone_size: NA
d_call: NA

cdr3_nt: TGTGCCAGCACCTGGAACGGGGGACACTATGGCTACACCTTC
cdr3_aa: CASTWNGGHYGYTF
v_call: TRBV2
j_call: TRBJ1-2
clone_size: NA
d_call: NA

cdr3_nt: TGCGCCAGCAGCCAGGGTCCGGGGGAGGGAAACATCAAGGGGACCCAGTACTTC
cdr3_aa: CASSQGPGEGNIKGTQYF
v_call: TRBV4-1
j_call: TRBJ2-5
clone_size: NA
d_call: TRBD2

cdr3_nt: TGTGCCAGCAGCCCCCCGAACCCCGGGACAGAGCAGTACTTC
cdr3_aa: CASSPPNPGTEQYF
v_call: TRBV2
j_call: TRBJ2-7
clone_size: NA
d_call: NA

cdr3_nt: TGCAGTGCTAGTCCAGGGTCGGCTGGCTACACCTTC
cdr3_aa: CSASPGSAGYTF
v_call: TRBV20-1
j_call: TRBJ1-2
clone_size: NA
d_call: NA

cdr3_nt: TGTGCCAGCAGAGAAGGGAGCACTGAAGCTTTCTTT
cdr3_aa: CASREGSTEAFF
v_call: TRBV27
j_call: TRBJ1-1
clone_size: NA
d_call: NA

cdr3_nt: TGTGCCAGCAGGACAGCGCGAGCCACCTACAATGAGCAGTTCTTC
cdr3_aa: CASRTARATYNEQFF
v_call: TRBV2
j_call: TRBJ2-1
clone_size: NA
d_call: NA

cdr3_nt: TGCAGTGCTAGGGACCTTAATCAGCCCCAGCATTTT
cdr3_aa: CSARDLNQPQHF
v_call: TRBV20-1
j_call: TRBJ1-5
clone_size: NA
d_call: NA

cdr3_nt: TGTGCCTGGACTCGACGCTCCTACGAGCAGTACTTC
cdr3_aa: CAWTRRSYEQYF
v_call: TRBV30
j_call: TRBJ2-7
clone_size: NA
d_call: NA

cdr3_nt: TGTGCCTGGAGTCCCCGACTAGAGGAGCAGTACTTC
cdr3_aa: CAWSPRLEEQYF
v_call: TRBV30
j_call: TRBJ2-7
clone_size: NA
d_call: NA

cdr3_nt: TGTGCCAGCAGGAATCTAGCGGGAGGTGACAATGAGCAGTTCTTC
cdr3_aa: CASRNLAGGDNEQFF
v_call: TRBV7-9
j_call: TRBJ2-1
clone_size: NA
d_call: TRBD2

cdr3_nt: TGCGCCAGCAGCATGGACAACTACGAGCAGTACTTC
cdr3_aa: CASSMDNYEQYF
v_call: TRBV5-1
j_call: TRBJ2-7
clone_size: NA
d_call: NA